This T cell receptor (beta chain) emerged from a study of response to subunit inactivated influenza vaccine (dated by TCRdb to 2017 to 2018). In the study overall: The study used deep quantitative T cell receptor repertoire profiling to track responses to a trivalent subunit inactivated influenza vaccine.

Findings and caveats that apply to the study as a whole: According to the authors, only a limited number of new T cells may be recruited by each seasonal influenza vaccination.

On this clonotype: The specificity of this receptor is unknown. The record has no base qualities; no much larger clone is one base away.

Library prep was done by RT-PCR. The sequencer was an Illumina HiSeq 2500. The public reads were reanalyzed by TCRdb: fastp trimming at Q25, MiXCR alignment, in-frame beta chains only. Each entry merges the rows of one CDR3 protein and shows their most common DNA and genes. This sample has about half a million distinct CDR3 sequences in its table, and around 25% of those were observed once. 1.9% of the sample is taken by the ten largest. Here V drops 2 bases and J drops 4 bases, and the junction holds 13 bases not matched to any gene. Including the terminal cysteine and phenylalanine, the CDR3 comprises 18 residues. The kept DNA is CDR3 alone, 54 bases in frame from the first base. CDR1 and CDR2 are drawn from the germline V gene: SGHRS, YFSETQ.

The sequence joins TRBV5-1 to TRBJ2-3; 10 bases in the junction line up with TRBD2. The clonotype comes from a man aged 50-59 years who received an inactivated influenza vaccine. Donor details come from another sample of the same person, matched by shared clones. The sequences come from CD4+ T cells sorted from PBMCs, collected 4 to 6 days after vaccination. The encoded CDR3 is CASSFFSSGGASADTQYF. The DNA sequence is TGCGCCAGCAGCTTCTTCTCAAGCGGGGGGGCCTCCGCAGATACGCAGTATTTT.